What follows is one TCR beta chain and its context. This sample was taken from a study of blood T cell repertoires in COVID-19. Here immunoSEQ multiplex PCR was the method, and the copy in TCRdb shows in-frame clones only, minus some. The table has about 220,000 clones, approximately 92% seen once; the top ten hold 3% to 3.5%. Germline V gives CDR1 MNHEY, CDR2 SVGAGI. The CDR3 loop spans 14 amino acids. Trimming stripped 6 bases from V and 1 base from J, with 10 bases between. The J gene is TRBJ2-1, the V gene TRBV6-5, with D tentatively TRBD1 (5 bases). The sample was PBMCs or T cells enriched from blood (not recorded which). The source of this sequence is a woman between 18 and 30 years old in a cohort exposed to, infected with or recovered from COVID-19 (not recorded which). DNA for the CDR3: TGTGCCAGCAGCGGCAGGGCTTCCTACAATGAGCAGTTCTTC. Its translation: CASSGRASYNEQFF.